In its sample, the clone carrying this TCR beta chain was seen a few times. Antigen: not known. The sample comes from a study of T cells in Graves' hyperthyroidism and ophthalmopathy. Amplified regions were TCR beta CDR3 sequences from RNA transcripts. The study used the HTBI primer set for a first-round RT-PCR of the TCR CDR3. TCRdb reprocessed the multiplex PCR reads via MiXCR and lists one record per CDR3 protein. The sample has a few hundred thousand distinct CDR3 sequences; 46% are singletons. Study-wide results and caveats: In the blood, most expanded thyroid clonotypes above 0.001 appeared as well. Model-based prediction identified ophthalmopathy a median roughly six months prior to its onset.

Trimming cost V 6 bases and J 6 bases, with 20 bases left between them. CDR3 length equals 15 residues. CDR1 and CDR2 from the germline V gene are SQVTM and ANQGSEA. Stable disease denoted Graves' hyperthyroidism without ophthalmopathy progression within 18 months. Hyperthyroidism, newly diagnosed and lasting under 2 months, affected patients aged 18 to 65. Sequenced input: peripheral blood or thyroid tissue (not recorded which). J is TRBJ1-4 and V is TRBV29-1; TRBD1 might be the D (6 bases). This sequence originates from a young woman with Graves' hyperthyroidism. CDR3 nucleotides: TGCAGCGTATCGGGAGGGGGGCGTTCGGATGAAAAACTGTTTTTT. Translation gives CSVSGGGRSDEKLFF. The complete variable domain, with remaining parts taken from reference TRBV29-1 and TRBJ1-4, reads SAVISQKPSRDICQRGTSLTIQCQVDSQVTMMFWYRQQPGQSLTLIATANQGSEATYESGFVIDKFPISRPNLTFSTLTVSNMSPEDSSIYLCSVSGGGRSDEKLFFGSGTQLSVL.